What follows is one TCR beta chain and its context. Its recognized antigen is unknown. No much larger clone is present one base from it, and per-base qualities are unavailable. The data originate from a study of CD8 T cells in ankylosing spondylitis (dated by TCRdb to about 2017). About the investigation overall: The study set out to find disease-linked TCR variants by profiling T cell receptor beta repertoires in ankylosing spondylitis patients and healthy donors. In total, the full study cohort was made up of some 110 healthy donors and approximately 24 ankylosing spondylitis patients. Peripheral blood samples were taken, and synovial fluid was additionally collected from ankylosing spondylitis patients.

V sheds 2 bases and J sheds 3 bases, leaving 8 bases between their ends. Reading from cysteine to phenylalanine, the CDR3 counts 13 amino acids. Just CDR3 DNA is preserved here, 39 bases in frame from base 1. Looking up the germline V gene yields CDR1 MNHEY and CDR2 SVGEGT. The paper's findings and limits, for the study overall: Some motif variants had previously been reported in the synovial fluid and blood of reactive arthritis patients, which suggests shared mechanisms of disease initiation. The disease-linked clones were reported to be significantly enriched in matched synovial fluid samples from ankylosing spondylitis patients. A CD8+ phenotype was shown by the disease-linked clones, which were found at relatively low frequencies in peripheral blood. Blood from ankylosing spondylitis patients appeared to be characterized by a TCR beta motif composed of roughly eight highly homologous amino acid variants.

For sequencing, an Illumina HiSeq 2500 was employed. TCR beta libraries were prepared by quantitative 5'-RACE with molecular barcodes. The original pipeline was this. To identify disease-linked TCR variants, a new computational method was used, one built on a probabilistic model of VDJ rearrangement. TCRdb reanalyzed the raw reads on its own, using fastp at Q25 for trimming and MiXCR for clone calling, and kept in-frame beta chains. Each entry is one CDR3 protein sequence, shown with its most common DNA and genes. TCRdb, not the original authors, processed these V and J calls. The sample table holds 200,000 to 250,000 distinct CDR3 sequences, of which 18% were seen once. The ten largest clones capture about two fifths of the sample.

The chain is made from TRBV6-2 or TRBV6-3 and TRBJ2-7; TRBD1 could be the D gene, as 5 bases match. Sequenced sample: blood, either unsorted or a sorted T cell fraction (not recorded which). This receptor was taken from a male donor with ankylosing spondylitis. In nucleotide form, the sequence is TGTGCCAGCAGTTACGGGGCAGTCTACGAGCAGTACTTC. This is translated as CASSYGAVYEQYF.